This T cell receptor beta chain was identified in a study of T cell changes during pregnancy in multiple sclerosis. Using immunoSEQ multiplex PCR, the repertoire was profiled, and TCRdb retains in-frame clones only, with some absent. Of around 100,000 clones in the sample, around nine tenths were seen once. With 3 bases clipped from V and 5 bases from J, the junction kept 12 bases outside the gene matches. Germline V CDR1 and CDR2: KGHSH, LQKENI. The CDR3 extends over 16 amino acids. The source is a female donor in good health, enrolled as a control in a pregnancy study. This chain uses TRBV18 with TRBJ2-7; 8 nucleotides line up with TRBD1. The material was peripheral blood, obtained in the second trimester of pregnancy. The CDR3 here is CASSPVAGTGPHEQYF. The CDR3 DNA follows: TGTGCCAGCTCACCGGTCGCCGGGACAGGCCCCCACGAGCAGTACTTC.